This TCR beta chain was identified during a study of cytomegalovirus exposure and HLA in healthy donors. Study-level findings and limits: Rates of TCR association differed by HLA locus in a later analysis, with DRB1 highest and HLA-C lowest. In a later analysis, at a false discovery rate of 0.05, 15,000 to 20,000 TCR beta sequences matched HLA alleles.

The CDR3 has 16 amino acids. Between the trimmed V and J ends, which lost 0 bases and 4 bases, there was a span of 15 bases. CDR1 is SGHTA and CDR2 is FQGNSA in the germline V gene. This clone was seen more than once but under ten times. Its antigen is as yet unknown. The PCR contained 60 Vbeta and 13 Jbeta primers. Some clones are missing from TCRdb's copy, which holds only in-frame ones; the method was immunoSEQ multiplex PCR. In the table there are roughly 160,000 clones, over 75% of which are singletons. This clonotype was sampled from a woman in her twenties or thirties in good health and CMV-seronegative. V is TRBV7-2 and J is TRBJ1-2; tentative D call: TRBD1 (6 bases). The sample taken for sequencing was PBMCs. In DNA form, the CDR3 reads TGTGCCAGCAGCTTAGCTACAGGGTCTAGAGGCTATGGCTACACCTTC. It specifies CASSLATGSRGYGYTF.